The following is a T cell receptor (beta chain) sequence with its context. This record belongs to a study of blood T cell repertoires in COVID-19. The wider study: T cells, B-cell-depleted T cells, or PBMCs provided the cDNA or gDNA that served as material.

Assay: immunoSEQ multiplex PCR; the TCRdb copy retains only in-frame clones and omits some. The data contain around 100,000 clones, about 87% of them singletons. The source of this sequence is a human donor in a cohort sampled during active COVID-19. Sequencing was done on a sample of peripheral blood.

CDR3: CASSWGTGGTGELFF. CDR3 DNA sequence: TGTGCCAGCAGCTGGGGGACAGGGGGAACCGGGGAGCTGTTTTTT. The V gene is TRBV5-5, the J gene TRBJ2-2, with 11 positions matching TRBD1. The CDR3 consists of 15 residues. J gave up 5 bases and V 3 bases, and 3 bases lay outside the gene matches. Looked up from germline, CDR1 is SGHKS and CDR2 is YYEKEE (reference sequence).